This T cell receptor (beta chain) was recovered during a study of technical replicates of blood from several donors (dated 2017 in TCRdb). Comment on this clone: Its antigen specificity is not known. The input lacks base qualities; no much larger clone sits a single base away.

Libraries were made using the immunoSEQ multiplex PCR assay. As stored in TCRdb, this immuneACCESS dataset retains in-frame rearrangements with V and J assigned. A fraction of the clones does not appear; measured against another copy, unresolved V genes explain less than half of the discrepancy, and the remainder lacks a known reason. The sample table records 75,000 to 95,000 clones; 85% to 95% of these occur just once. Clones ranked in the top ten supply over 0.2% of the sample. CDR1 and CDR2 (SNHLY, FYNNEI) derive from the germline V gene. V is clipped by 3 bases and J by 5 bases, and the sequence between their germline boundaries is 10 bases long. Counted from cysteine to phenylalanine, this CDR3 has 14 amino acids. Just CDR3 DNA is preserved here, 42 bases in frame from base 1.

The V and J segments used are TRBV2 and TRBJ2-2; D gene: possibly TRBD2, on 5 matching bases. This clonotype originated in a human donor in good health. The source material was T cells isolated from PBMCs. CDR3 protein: CASSDRRETGELFF. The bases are TGTGCCAGCAGTGATCGCCGGGAAACCGGGGAGCTGTTTTTT.